This T cell receptor (beta chain) was documented in a study of cytomegalovirus exposure and HLA in healthy donors (dated by TCRdb to 2016 to 2017). Context from the whole study: According to an earlier analysis of several hundred of the donors, about 170 million T cells yielded roughly 110 million unique TCR beta sequences and around 300 Gb of sequence data. An early release that covered approximately 600 HLA-typed donors contained 250 to 350 gigabases of sequencing data and tens of millions of unique TCR sequences. Of the 398 genotyped donors, roughly 80% fell in the genetic ancestry cluster associated with self-reported Caucasian donors. The aim of the study was to test whether cataloging public T cell receptors could identify signatures of past pathogen exposure. Using immunosequencing, the study profiled T cell repertoires from roughly 650 subjects and related those repertoires to cytomegalovirus serostatus. In addition to the first cohort of 650 to 800 subjects, a separate validation cohort of under 150 different subjects was used. The study combined high-throughput TCR immunosequencing, statistical association of individual TCRs with disease status, and machine learning to predict cytomegalovirus infection status. To study patterns of TCR occurrence, a later analysis re-analyzed previously published TCR beta repertoires from around 700 donors and added high-resolution HLA genotyping. Rather than drawing on any new phenotypic data, the later analysis identified candidate immune exposures from TCR beta sequences and the way those sequences occurred across donors. To decide whether each TCR beta V gene segment behaved as functional or pseudogenic, an earlier analysis of several hundred of the donors relied on high-throughput TCR beta sequencing. Donor age, sex, ethnicity and CMV serostatus were compiled together with the repertoire data. A later genetic analysis took genome-wide SNP genotypes for about 55% of the 666 donors and used that subset as a discovery cohort. Every repertoire in the discovery cohort had been generated on one and the same sequencing platform. Both class I and class II loci were covered by HLA typing, at four-digit resolution. Typing coverage differed by locus: A, B, C, DRB1 and DQB1 were typed in roughly 629-640 donors, DQA1 in approximately 520, DPA1 in nearly 610, and DPB1 in just under 480. About 5 DR-DQ haplotypes were handled as single units for association and clustering, since linkage in the cohort was strong. On average, roughly 240,000 unique TCR beta nucleotide sequences were sequenced per donor among 350 to 400 genotyped donors of the cohort, with roughly a sixth of those sequences being non-productive.

The library came from the immunoSEQ multiplex PCR assay. The multiplex PCR relied on a mix of 60 forward primers for TCR Vbeta segments and 13 reverse primers for TCR Jbeta segments. A multiplex PCR assay on genomic DNA amplified the CDR3 region of rearranged TCR beta genes. On the Illumina HiSeq System, the amplified TCR beta libraries were sequenced as 87-base-pair reads. Under the source paper's analysis protocol: A later analysis counted about 76 million unique TCR beta chains across the 670 or so repertoires, and some 12 million of these chains were shared by at least two donors. Raw reads were error-corrected and collapsed into unique sequences with a nearest-neighbor algorithm that merged closely related sequences to remove PCR and sequencing errors. Alignment of CDR3 sequences to IMGT reference sequences was used to assign V, D and J gene segments. Each retained sequence needed at least a six-nucleotide match to both a V gene segment and a J gene segment. A rearrangement counted as productive if the CDR3 had no stop codons and remained in frame with V and J, and every other rearrangement counted as non-productive. CDR3 was defined according to IMGT convention as the region running from the second conserved V-encoded cysteine to the conserved J-encoded phenylalanine. Sequences without an unambiguous match to a single V gene segment were excluded from the earlier analysis of several hundred of the donors. In an earlier analysis of around 590 of the donors, a V segment was called functional when productive rearrangements were above 56.7%, and segregating when the standard deviation between donors exceeded 5%. A statistical classification framework was built for diagnosing cytomegalovirus status from the catalog of TCR beta chain sequences. In a later analysis, V and J genes were assigned by comparing TCR nucleotide sequences against IMGT/GENE-DB human TR gene sequences. The TCRdist pipeline was used in a later analysis to assign CDR3 sequences and most-parsimonious VDJ recombination scenarios. A later analysis defined each TCR beta chain by its CDR3 amino acid sequence plus V-gene family, and excluded reads lacking a unique V-gene family. As a way to deal with suspected cross-contamination and a sequencing artifact, a later analysis dropped nearly 600 nucleotide sequences that were highly shared and had low generation probability. In a later analysis, a clonal expansion index for each public chain was calculated from normalized within-repertoire ranks of inferred template counts. In a later analysis, generation probabilities were computed using a VDJ recombination model fitted to out-of-frame rearrangements, and the results were checked against IGoR. A later analysis scored TCR-TCR, TCR-HLA and TCR-CMV co-occurrence with hypergeometric tests, applying a repertoire-size bias correction to TCR pairs. To estimate false discovery rates, a later analysis permuted the HLA or CMV assignments 20 times. A later analysis grouped co-occurring TCRs with DBSCAN, adding TCRdist sequence similarity when clustering within HLA-allele-positive subsets. Repertoires with fewer than 30,000 or more than 120,000 public chains, plus five repertoires with anomalous nucleotide sharing, were excluded from co-occurrence clustering. The clones in this table, taken by TCRdb from immuneACCESS, are in-frame only. Not every clone is retained; where verified, under half of the shortfall comes from an unresolved V gene, and the cause of the rest is unknown. V, J and clone size derive from that table, while D and trimming were established from the DNA sequence. A total of approximately 68,000 clones appear in this sample, about 75% of them only once. The ten largest clonotypes hold just under 7.5% of the sample.

Broader findings and caveats from the paper: Because the 87-base-pair reads could not distinguish some IMGT-functional V segments, including TRBV6-2 and TRBV6-3, those segments were excluded. Most TCR sequences were observed very rarely across donors, whereas some public TCRs were present in many individuals. Broadly in line with IMGT annotations, most TCR beta V segments showed up in productive rearrangements about 87% or about 30% of the time in an earlier analysis of under 700 of the donors. An association between a missense DCLRE1C variant and V-gene and J-gene trimming of TCR beta chains was found in a later genetic analysis and replicated in an independent cohort. According to a later analysis, most CMV-associated TCR beta chains appeared to be HLA-restricted, and the HLA associations seemed to be driven largely by CMV exposure. Only TCR beta chains were sequenced in this cohort, and the absence of alpha or paired-chain data limited detectable features. A later genetic analysis reported fewer N-insertions in productive TCRs among donors in an Asian-associated ancestry cluster than the roughly 700-donor mean. A further reported finding was that TCR beta sequences accurately predicted the HLA-A and HLA-B alleles for most subjects in the first cohort. Linkage disequilibrium might explain the correlated functional status among segregating V segments, but an unknown experimental factor could not be excluded. Presence/absence analyses assumed roughly uniform sequencing depth across donors, an assumption that may not hold. In a later analysis, several top co-occurrence clusters were reported to appear linked to parvovirus B19, influenza, CMV and Epstein-Barr virus. The classifier was reported to diagnose cytomegalovirus status with high specificity and sensitivity in both the original and validation cohorts. Assigning TCR associations to individual alleles was difficult when HLA alleles, especially DR and DQ, strongly co-occurred. The authors suggested that the approach could potentially be extended to other disease states and immunological phenotypes. Because counts were too low, about 18 rarely observed V segments, including chromosome 9 orphons, were excluded from the earlier analysis of around 590 of the donors. The study listed 164 TCR beta chains as associated with cytomegalovirus. According to a later analysis, TCR association rates differed among HLA loci, with DRB1 alleles showing the most associated TCRs and HLA-C alleles showing the fewest. HLA typing was unavailable for some donors at each locus, so association tests used only the typed subset. For the cohort, immune exposure information was limited to CMV serostatus. A few of the identified cytomegalovirus-associated TCR beta chains were confirmed in vitro to be specific for cytomegalovirus antigens. In a later analysis, HLA-associated TCR beta chains showed more clonal expansion and lower generation probabilities than non-associated chains that were equally common. A group of highly shared sequence variants was considered likely to be a technical artifact of the sequencing pipeline. Specific HLA alleles were associated with 16,951 TCR beta sequences at a false discovery rate of 0.05 in a later analysis.

The cohort was made up of approximately 670 healthy bone marrow donors. Cohort members were all nominally healthy when sampled, although unrecorded immune exposures were likely present. The donor was CMV seropositive and belonged to the group of 250 to 300 seropositive cohort members. Each donor provided a peripheral blood sample, and peripheral blood mononuclear cells were used for TCR beta sequencing. Genomic DNA extraction from the blood cell samples was performed with the Qiagen DNeasy Blood Extraction Kit. V and J are trimmed by 5 bases and 8 bases, and the gene matches miss 9 bases of the junction. The CDR3 goes from the cysteine to the phenylalanine over 14 residues. Just the 42-base CDR3 DNA is kept, in frame starting at base 1. According to the germline V gene, CDR1 reads SGHTA and CDR2 reads FQGNSA. As for this clone: The specificity of this receptor is unknown. The record has no base qualities; no much larger clone is one base away.

This TCR was recovered from a woman in her 30s in good health and CMV-seropositive. This sequence uses TRBV7-2 and TRBJ2-3; the junction holds 8 bases that match TRBD2. Source material: PBMCs. The CDR3 reads as follows: CASSPTSGLGTQYF. The DNA sequence is as follows: TGTGCCAGCAGCCCCACTAGCGGCCTGGGTACGCAGTATTTT.